These T cell receptor beta chains were read from a single sample in a study of post-analysis software for immune sequencing data. TCRdb redid the calling of the PCR reads with MiXCR, one entry per CDR3 protein. This table has 750,000 to 950,000 distinct CDR3 sequences, 53% appearing once. The sequenced sample consisted of blood. The origin of the receptors is a girl between 10 and 17 years old with multiple sclerosis. Each CDR3 is given with its conserved first and last residue. Each record gives: V gene, D gene, clone size, J gene, CDR3 protein, CDR3 DNA. A D gene is named only where the DNA matches it firmly. Not all rows give a size; the values are once, few, many and, for expanded clones, a class.

TRBV7-3	-	-	TRBJ2-1	CASSLFPSDEQFF	TGTGCCAGCAGCTTATTTCCTAGTGATGAGCAGTTCTTC
TRBV7-2	-	-	TRBJ2-5	CASSYGLSLETQYF	TGTGCCAGCAGCTACGGACTGTCGTTAGAGACCCAGTACTTC
TRBV27	-	-	TRBJ1-2	CASRSHRAEGYGYTF	TGTGCCAGCAGGTCCCACAGGGCCGAGGGATATGGCTACACCTTC
TRBV20-1	TRBD2	-	TRBJ2-1	CSARDHKRGYYNEQFF	TGCAGTGCTAGAGATCACAAGCGGGGTTACTACAATGAGCAGTTCTTC
TRBV5-1	-	-	TRBJ2-5	CASSLPTGFGETQYF	TGCGCCAGCAGCCTACCCACGGGGTTCGGAGAGACCCAGTACTTC
TRBV25-1	TRBD2	once	TRBJ2-1	CASIKGSGRGYNEQFF	TGTGCCAGCATCAAGGGCAGCGGGAGGGGTTACAATGAGCAGTTCTTC
TRBV21-1	-	-	TRBJ2-5	CASSIRVRRPLEQYF	TGTGCCAGCAGCATCCGGGTGAGACGGCCGCTAGAGCAGTACTTC
TRBV5-5	-	-	TRBJ2-2	CASSFLFANTGELFF	TGTGCCAGCAGCTTCTTGTTCGCGAACACCGGGGAGCTGTTTTTT
TRBV5-1	-	-	TRBJ1-1	CASSSTWPRGANTEAFF	TGCGCCAGCAGCTCGACGTGGCCGAGGGGGGCGAACACTGAAGCTTTCTTT
TRBV28	-	-	TRBJ2-7	CASSFQGEQYF	TGTGCCAGCAGTTTCCAGGGAGAGCAGTACTTC
TRBV11-1	-	-	TRBJ2-5	CASSLTPTQETQYF	TGTGCCAGCAGCTTGACACCTACCCAAGAGACCCAGTACTTC
TRBV5-1	-	few	TRBJ2-7	CASSTQATYEQYF	TGCGCCAGCAGTACACAGGCGACCTACGAGCAGTACTTC
TRBV9	-	-	TRBJ1-5	CASSVGGAEPQHF	TGTGCCAGCAGCGTAGGGGGGGCTGAGCCCCAGCATTTT
TRBV11-2	TRBD2	-	TRBJ2-1	CASSLYGGRYNEQFF	TGTGCCAGCAGCTTATATGGCGGGAGATACAATGAGCAGTTCTTC
TRBV5-1	TRBD2	-	TRBJ2-1	CASSLFPGGLNNNEQFF	TGCGCCAGCAGCTTGTTCCCGGGAGGGTTGAACAACAATGAGCAGTTCTTC
TRBV28	TRBD1	-	TRBJ1-4	CASSLGPLRTGGRTNEKLFF	TGTGCCAGCAGTTTGGGCCCTCTACGGACAGGGGGCCGAACTAATGAAAAACTGTTTTTT
TRBV6-6	-	-	TRBJ1-1	CASSFRGGRVNTEAFF	TGTGCCAGCAGCTTTAGGGGAGGGCGGGTGAACACTGAAGCTTTCTTT
TRBV20-1	-	-	TRBJ2-5	CSAERETRYF	TGCAGTGCTGAAAGAGAGACCCGGTACTTC
TRBV5-1	-	-	TRBJ2-5	CASSSRGAPETQYF	TGCGCCAGCAGCTCCCGAGGGGCCCCAGAGACCCAGTACTTC
TRBV10-3	-	once	TRBJ2-7	CAISDSDGNYEQYF	TGTGCCATCAGTGACTCCGACGGAAACTACGAGCAGTACTTC
TRBV7-9	TRBD1	-	TRBJ2-3	CASSQTGYDTDTQYF	TGTGCCAGCAGCCAGACAGGGTACGACACAGATACGCAGTATTTT
TRBV10-3	-	-	TRBJ1-1	CAISESESYTEAFF	TGTGCCATCAGTGAGTCGGAATCGTACACTGAAGCTTTCTTT
TRBV5-1	-	-	TRBJ2-3	CASSGWDSPSTDTQYF	TGCGCCAGCAGCGGATGGGACTCCCCGAGCACAGATACGCAGTATTTT
TRBV4-1	-	once	TRBJ2-7	CASSQGISYEQYF	TGCGCCAGCAGCCAAGGGATCTCCTACGAGCAGTACTTC
TRBV20-1	TRBD1	-	TRBJ2-3	CSASPAQGASTDTQYF	TGCAGTGCTAGTCCCGCACAGGGGGCAAGCACAGATACGCAGTATTTT
TRBV6-1	-	few	TRBJ1-2	CASSDRDNLLGYGYTF	TGTGCCAGCAGTGATAGGGACAACTTACTTGGCTATGGCTACACCTTC
TRBV6-4	-	many	TRBJ1-2	CASSEAAGAYGYTF	TGTGCCAGCAGTGAGGCAGCTGGAGCGTATGGCTACACCTTC
TRBV9	-	-	TRBJ1-1	CASSEGGGMNTEAFF	TGTGCCAGCAGCGAGGGGGGCGGGATGAACACTGAAGCTTTCTTT
TRBV5-5	-	-	TRBJ2-7	CASKRLLNGEQYF	TGTGCCAGCAAGCGTCTGTTGAATGGCGAGCAGTACTTC
TRBV2	TRBD1	few	TRBJ2-5	CASSGGQQETQYF	TGTGCCAGCAGTGGGGGACAGCAAGAGACCCAGTACTTC
TRBV29-1	TRBD1	-	TRBJ2-5	CSVESGQGPQETQYF	TGCAGCGTTGAATCAGGACAGGGTCCCCAAGAGACCCAGTACTTC
TRBV7-2	-	few	TRBJ2-1	CASSFVYNEQFF	TGTGCCAGCAGCTTTGTCTACAATGAGCAGTTCTTC
TRBV20-1	-	-	TRBJ2-5	CSASRPVWPAETQYF	TGCAGTGCTAGTCGTCCCGTCTGGCCGGCGGAGACCCAGTACTTC
TRBV5-1	-	-	TRBJ1-4	CASSYRQEEKLFF	TGCGCCAGCAGCTACCGACAAGAAGAAAAACTGTTTTTT
TRBV20-1	-	once	TRBJ1-5	CSAIGDVDQPQHF	TGCAGTGCTATCGGCGATGTGGATCAGCCCCAGCATTTT
TRBV12-3/TRBV12-4	-	-	TRBJ2-7	CASSLELGPYEQYF	TGTGCCAGCAGTTTAGAACTAGGTCCCTACGAGCAGTACTTC
TRBV12-5	-	-	TRBJ2-1	CASDHVSESYNEQFF	TGTGCTAGTGACCACGTTTCGGAATCCTACAATGAGCAGTTCTTC
TRBV5-1	-	-	TRBJ2-7	CASSLEPGFPYEQYF	TGCGCCAGCAGCTTGGAGCCCGGGTTTCCCTACGAGCAGTACTTC
TRBV28	-	-	TRBJ2-7	CASSLGRLLSYEQYF	TGTGCCAGCAGTCTAGGGCGTCTGCTGTCCTACGAGCAGTACTTC
TRBV5-1	-	-	TRBJ2-7	CASSLEVGLEYEQYF	TGCGCCAGCAGCTTGGAGGTGGGACTCGAGTACGAGCAGTACTTC
TRBV15	-	few	TRBJ2-5	CATSREKGETQYF	TGTGCCACCAGCAGAGAAAAAGGAGAGACCCAGTACTTC
TRBV7-2	-	few	TRBJ1-2	CASSLAARDYTF	TGTGCCAGCAGCTTAGCAGCCAGGGACTACACCTTC
TRBV7-9	-	-	TRBJ2-7	CASSGGPRTVTDDKPYEQYF	TGTGCCAGCAGCGGTGGACCTCGGACTGTGACTGACGACAAACCCTACGAGCAGTACTTC
TRBV9	-	few	TRBJ2-7	CASSGGHSSAYEQYF	TGTGCCAGCAGCGGGGGACATTCAAGCGCCTACGAGCAGTACTTC
TRBV18	-	-	TRBJ2-7	CASSPPGQPSYEQYF	TGTGCCAGCTCACCACCGGGCCAGCCCTCCTACGAGCAGTACTTC
TRBV29-1	-	-	TRBJ2-7	CSVEDPEKDEQYF	TGCAGCGTTGAAGACCCTGAAAAAGACGAGCAGTACTTC
TRBV12-3/TRBV12-4	-	-	TRBJ1-2	CASSLDRPNYGYTF	TGTGCCAGCAGTTTAGACAGGCCTAACTATGGCTACACCTTC
TRBV12-5	-	-	TRBJ1-1	CASGGRMNTEAFF	TGTGCTAGTGGAGGGCGCATGAACACTGAAGCTTTCTTT